One T cell receptor (beta chain) is described in this entry. The target antigen is unknown. The trim removed 1 base at V and 7 bases at J, leaving 10 bases unmatched. CDR1 and CDR2 (germline): SEHNR, FQNEAQ (reference sequence). This CDR3 is built from 17 residues. This sample stems from a study of cytomegalovirus exposure and HLA in healthy donors. Across the study: Approximately 85 million unique TCRs from HLA-typed donors were held in an early data release. Genotyping showed around four fifths of 398 donors falling in the Caucasian-associated ancestry cluster. The study, taken as a whole, reports: The investigators catalogued 150 to 200 TCR beta chains as cytomegalovirus-associated.

The PCR had 60 Vbeta and 13 Jbeta primers. Profiled with immunoSEQ multiplex PCR; TCRdb holds only in-frame clones, not every one. The sample lists 120,000 or so clones, around 80% occurring once. The genes are TRBV7-9 and TRBJ2-1, with 10 bases fitting TRBD2. This receptor was taken from a man aged 25 to 45 in good health and CMV-seropositive. The specimen sequenced was PBMCs. Here the CDR3 DNA reads TGTGCCAGCAGCTTAGTATGGGGACTAGCGATAGGGAATGAGCAGTTCTTC. Protein: CASSLVWGLAIGNEQFF. The variable domain in full, completed from reference TRBV7-9 and TRBJ2-1, reads DTGVSQNPRHKITKRGQNVTFRCDPISEHNRLYWYRQTLGQGPEFLTYFQNEAQLEKSRLLSDRFSAERPKGSFSTLEIQRTEQGDSAMYLCASSLVWGLAIGNEQFFGPGTRLTVL.